This record covers a single T cell receptor beta chain. Its antigen is undetermined. Both 60 Vbeta primers and 13 Jbeta primers went into the PCR. Profiled with immunoSEQ multiplex PCR; TCRdb holds only in-frame clones, not every one. The sample records more than 110,000 clones, 80% being singletons. The data derive from a study of cytomegalovirus exposure and HLA in healthy donors. Findings of the study overall: A few CMV-associated chains were confirmed in vitro to be specific for CMV antigens. Analysis was carried out at a later point, and it linked a missense DCLRE1C variant to TCR beta V- and J-gene trimming.

CDR3 size: 15 residues. Deletions cut 7 bases from V and 1 base from J, with 16 bases between. Germline V gene data show CDR1 as MNHNY and CDR2 as SVGAGI (reference sequence). The gene calls are TRBV6-6 and TRBJ1-1, with D unresolved. Sequenced sample: PBMCs. The sequence was obtained from a middle-aged man in good health and CMV-seropositive. CDR3 sequence (DNA): TGTGCCAGCATTCAACGAGGAGGCGGGAACACTGAAGCTTTCTTT. The encoded protein is CASIQRGGGNTEAFF.